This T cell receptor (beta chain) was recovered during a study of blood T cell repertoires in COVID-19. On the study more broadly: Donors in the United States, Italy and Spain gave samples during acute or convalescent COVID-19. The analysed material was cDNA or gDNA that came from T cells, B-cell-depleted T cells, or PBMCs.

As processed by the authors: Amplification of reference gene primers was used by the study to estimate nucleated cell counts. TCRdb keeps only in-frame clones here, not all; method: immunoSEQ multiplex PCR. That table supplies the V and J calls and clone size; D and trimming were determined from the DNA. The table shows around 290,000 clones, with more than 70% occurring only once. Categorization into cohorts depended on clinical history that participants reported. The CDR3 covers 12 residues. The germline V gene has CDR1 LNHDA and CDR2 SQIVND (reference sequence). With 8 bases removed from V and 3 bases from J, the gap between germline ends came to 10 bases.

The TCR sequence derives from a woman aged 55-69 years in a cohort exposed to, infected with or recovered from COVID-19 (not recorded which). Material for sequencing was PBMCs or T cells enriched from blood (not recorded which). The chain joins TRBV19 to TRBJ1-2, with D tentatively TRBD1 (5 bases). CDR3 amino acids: CASWRGDYGYTF. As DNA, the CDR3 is TGTGCCAGTTGGCGGGGGGACTATGGCTACACCTTC.